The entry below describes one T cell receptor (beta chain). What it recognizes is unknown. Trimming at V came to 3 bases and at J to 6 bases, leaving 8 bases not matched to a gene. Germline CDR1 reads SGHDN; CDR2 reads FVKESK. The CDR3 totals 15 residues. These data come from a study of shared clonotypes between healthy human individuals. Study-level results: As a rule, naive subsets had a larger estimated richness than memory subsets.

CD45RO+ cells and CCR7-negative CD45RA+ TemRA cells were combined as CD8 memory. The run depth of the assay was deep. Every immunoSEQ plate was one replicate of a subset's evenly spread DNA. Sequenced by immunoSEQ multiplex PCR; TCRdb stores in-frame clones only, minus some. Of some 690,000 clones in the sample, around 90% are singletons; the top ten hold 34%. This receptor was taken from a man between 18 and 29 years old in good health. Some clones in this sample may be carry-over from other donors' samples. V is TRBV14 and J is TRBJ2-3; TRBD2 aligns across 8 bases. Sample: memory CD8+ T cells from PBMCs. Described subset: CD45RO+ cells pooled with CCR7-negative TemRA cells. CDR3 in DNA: TGTGCCAGCAGCCAGTGGACTAGCAAGAGGGATACGCAGTATTTT. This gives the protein CASSQWTSKRDTQYF.